These 5 T cell receptor beta chains share one sample of origin, sequenced in a study of T cells in narcolepsy. Using immunoSEQ multiplex PCR, the repertoire was profiled, and TCRdb retains in-frame clones only, with some absent. The profile shows fewer than 30,000 clones, 70% to 90% of them singletons. Sequenced input: memory (CD45RA-) CD4+ T cells from blood. The receptors here all came from a human donor in good health.

This chain joins TRBV5-1 and TRBJ1-2; 7 nucleotides line up with TRBD1. CDR1 and CDR2 (germline): SGHRS, YFSETQ. After removal of 4 bases from V and 8 bases from J, the junction contained 14 bases not matched to a gene. This CDR3 is 15 amino acids long. The CDR3 reads CASSTYHDREGGYTF. CDR3 in DNA: TGCGCCAGCAGCACATACCACGACAGGGAGGGAGGCTACACCTTC.

This chain connects TRBV10-3 to TRBJ2-1; 12 nucleotides line up with TRBD2. The CDR3 is 15 amino acids. Trimming cost V 8 bases and J 10 bases; bases outside gene matches: 12. Germline V lookup: CDR1 ENHRY, CDR2 SYGVKD. DNA of the CDR3: TGTGCCATCTCTTCCGACAGCGGACTAGCGGGGGAGCAGTTCTTC. It codes for CAISSDSGLAGEQFF.

This chain uses TRBV5-1 with TRBJ1-2, with 8 bases aligning to TRBD1. With 2 bases clipped from V and 3 bases from J, the junction kept 3 bases outside the gene matches. Germline V gene lookup returns CDR1 SGHRS and CDR2 YFSETQ. This CDR3 region has 14 residues. CDR3 protein: CASSLQGGDYGYTF. The CDR3 DNA follows: TGCGCCAGCAGCTTACAGGGGGGAGACTATGGCTACACCTTC.

The table lists this clone with a count of one. This sequence joins TRBV5-4 and TRBJ2-7; TRBD2 matches at 12 bases. The CDR3 is 14 amino acids. The junction had 8 bases not matched to a gene; V was cut back by 7 bases and J by 6 bases. Germline lookup yields CDR1 SGHNT and CDR2 YYREEE (reference sequence). The CDR3, as DNA: TGTGCCAGCTTCACTAGCGGGAGGCCTCTCGAGCAGTACTTC. Translated: CASFTSGRPLEQYF.

This clone was recorded only once. This chain links TRBV6-9 with TRBJ1-3, with D possibly being TRBD1 (5 bases). The V and J ends lost 10 bases and 7 bases respectively, with 20 bases between them. Germline V gives CDR1 MNHGY, CDR2 SVAAGI. The CDR3 runs 14 residues. CDR3 bases: TGTGCCATCCTGGGGGAGGCATACAACAACACCATATATTTT. The encoded protein is CAILGEAYNNTIYF.